This paragraph covers one T cell receptor beta chain sequence. The ends were cut back, 7 bases at V and 7 bases at J, with 8 bases in the middle. The CDR3 spans 12 residues. Germline V gives CDR1 SGHAT, CDR2 FQNNGV. The sample belongs to a study of CD8+CD57+ T cells in acquired aplastic anemia. TCR beta VDJ and CDR3 were profiled, and genomic DNA was the template. TCRdb recomputed calls from the reads with MiXCR, one row per CDR3 protein. The repertoire has some 200,000 distinct CDR3 sequences, 48% of them found once; the top ten carry over 7.5%. By flow cytometry, patients selected for sequencing had shown an expansion of CD8+CD57+ cells.

This TCR came from a human donor with aplastic anemia. This chain links TRBV11-2 with TRBJ1-6; no reliable D call. The sequenced material came from sorted CD4+, CD8+, or CD8+CD57+ T cells (not recorded which) from PBMCs. This chain's CDR3 is CASNNGNSPLHF. In nucleotides, the CDR3 is TGTGCCAGCAACAACGGGAATTCACCCCTCCACTTT.